The sequence of this TCR beta chain was determined in a study of long-term antiretroviral therapy in people with HIV. Trimming stripped 2 bases from V and 7 bases from J, with 14 bases between. Germline values: CDR1 LGHNA, CDR2 YNFKEQ. The CDR3 covers 14 residues. A v3.0 immunoSEQ assay was performed at survey level. The table came from immunoSEQ multiplex PCR; TCRdb's copy has only in-frame clones and leaves some out. The sample holds more than 20,000 clones, 86% seen once. The material was unsorted PBMCs, obtained approximately 2.7 years after starting antiretroviral therapy. This chain uses TRBV4-2 with TRBJ2-5; the D call may be TRBD1 or TRBD2 (6 bases each). The receptor was derived from a man aged 35 to 55 with HIV. The CDR3 is CASSQKGGEGTQYF. In nucleotides, the CDR3 is TGTGCCAGCAGCCAAAAGGGGGGAGAGGGGACCCAGTACTTC.